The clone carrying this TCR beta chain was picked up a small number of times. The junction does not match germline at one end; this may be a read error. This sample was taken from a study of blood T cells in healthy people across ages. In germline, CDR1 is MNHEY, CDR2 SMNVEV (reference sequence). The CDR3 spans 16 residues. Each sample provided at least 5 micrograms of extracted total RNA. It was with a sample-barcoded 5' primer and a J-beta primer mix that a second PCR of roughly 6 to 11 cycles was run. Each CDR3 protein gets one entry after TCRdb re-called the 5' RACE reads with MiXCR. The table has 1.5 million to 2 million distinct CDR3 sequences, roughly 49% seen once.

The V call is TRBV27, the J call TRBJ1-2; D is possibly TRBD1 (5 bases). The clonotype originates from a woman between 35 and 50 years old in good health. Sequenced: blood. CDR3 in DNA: TGTGCCAGCAGGTTATCCCTCGTCGGGGGGGGCTATGGCTACACCTTC. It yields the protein CASRLSLVGGGYGYTF.